The rows below give T cell receptor beta chains drawn from one sample of a study of blood T cell repertoires in COVID-19. Profiling relied on immunoSEQ multiplex PCR, and the TCRdb table lists in-frame clones only, not all of them. The repertoire has roughly 230,000 clones, more than 70% of them found once; the top ten carry 3% to 4.5%. The sequencing input was peripheral blood. The receptors originated from a woman aged 80 or older with acute or convalescent COVID-19. CDR3s include the opening cysteine and the closing phenylalanine or tryptophan. A D gene is named only where the DNA matches it firmly. The size of a clone is reported for some rows only, either as once, few or many, or as a class for expanded clones.

cdr3_aa cdr3_nt v_call clone_size d_call j_call
CASSRLTSGGLNEQFF TGTGCCAGCAGCCGCCTAACTAGCGGGGGGCTCAATGAGCAGTTCTTC TRBV3-1/TRBV3-2 - TRBD2 TRBJ2-1
CASSLTGPNTEAFF TGTGCCAGCAGTCTGACAGGGCCGAACACTGAAGCTTTCTTT TRBV6-2/TRBV6-3 - TRBD1 TRBJ1-1
CASSVGLAGGVAGELFF TGTGCCAGCAGCGTAGGACTAGCGGGGGGAGTAGCCGGGGAGCTGTTTTTT TRBV9 - TRBD2 TRBJ2-2
CASSGYRSYEQYF TGTGCCAGCAGCGGTTACAGGTCCTACGAGCAGTACTTC TRBV9 - - TRBJ2-7
CASTWDTANSPLHF TGTGCCAGCACCTGGGACACCGCGAATTCACCCCTCCACTTT TRBV25-1 - - TRBJ1-6
CASSQAPGTDSNEQFF TGCGCCAGCAGCCAAGCCCCCGGGACAGACTCTAATGAGCAGTTCTTC TRBV4-1 - TRBD1 TRBJ2-1
CASSLDSTYEQYF TGCGCCAGCAGCTTGGACAGTACCTACGAGCAGTACTTC TRBV5-1 many - TRBJ2-7
CASSGQGEGNTIYF TGTGCCAGCAGCGGACAGGGGGAAGGAAACACCATATATTTT TRBV13 - TRBD1 TRBJ1-3
CASRGQGGAEAFF TGTGCCAGCAGAGGACAGGGAGGGGCCGAAGCTTTCTTT TRBV25-1 - TRBD1 TRBJ1-1
CATSRRGQTNTEAFF TGTGCCACCAGCAGGAGGGGGCAGACGAACACTGAAGCTTTCTTT TRBV15 - TRBD1 TRBJ1-1
CASSLITDTEAFF TGTGCCAGCAGCTTAATAACAGACACTGAAGCTTTCTTT TRBV11-1 - - TRBJ1-1
CASSQSRGGSSYNEQFF TGTGCCAGCAGCCAGTCCCGGGGGGGGAGCTCCTACAATGAGCAGTTCTTC TRBV27 - TRBD2 TRBJ2-1
CASSWQRSRGYGDTQYF TGCGCCAGCAGCTGGCAGCGATCTCGTGGGTATGGGGATACGCAGTATTTT TRBV5-1 - - TRBJ2-3
CASSLREGGYTF TGTGCCAGCAGTTTGAGGGAGGGTGGCTACACCTTC TRBV28 - - TRBJ1-2
CASSPRGQGSYEQYF TGTGCCAGCAGCCCCCGCGGACAGGGGTCCTACGAGCAGTACTTC TRBV7-2 - TRBD1 TRBJ2-7
CASSLRDRGMNTEAFF TGTGCCAGCAGCCTAAGGGACAGGGGGATGAACACTGAAGCTTTCTTT TRBV11-3 - TRBD1 TRBJ1-1
CASSLGGLANYGYTF TGTGCCAGCAGCTTAGGGGGACTAGCTAACTATGGCTACACCTTC TRBV11-3 - - TRBJ1-2
CASSLGGGNTIYF TGTGCCAGCAGCTTGGGCGGAGGAAACACCATATATTTT TRBV5-4 few - TRBJ1-3
CASASGLFTDTQYF TGTGCTAGTGCCTCGGGACTGTTCACAGATACGCAGTATTTT TRBV12-5 few - TRBJ2-3
CASSPPLQLGYTF TGTGCCAGCTCACCACCGTTACAGCTAGGCTACACCTTC TRBV18 - - TRBJ1-2
CASSTSRDRNNYGYTF TGTGCCAGCAGCACCTCCCGGGACAGAAATAACTATGGCTACACCTTC TRBV9 - TRBD1 TRBJ1-2
CASSSTGGNRLTYEQYF TGTGCCAGCAGCTCCACAGGGGGGAATCGTTTAACCTACGAGCAGTACTTC TRBV7-6 - TRBD1 TRBJ2-7
CASSDRGPNSGNTIYF TGTGCCAGCAGTGACAGGGGGCCCAACTCTGGAAACACCATATATTTT TRBV6-1 few TRBD1 TRBJ1-3
CASSQIGGLATDTQYF TGCGCCAGCAGCCAAATTGGTGGACTAGCGACAGATACGCAGTATTTT TRBV4-3 - TRBD2 TRBJ2-3
CASRGQGRVYGYTF TGTGCCAGCAGGGGACAGGGGCGCGTCTATGGCTACACCTTC TRBV27 - TRBD1 TRBJ1-2
CASSLEGCQGRQPQHF TGTGCCAGCAGCTTAGAGGGCTGCCAGGGTCGTCAGCCCCAGCATTTT TRBV11-3 - - TRBJ1-5
CASSGQSADTQYF TGTGCCAGCTCGGGACAGTCGGCAGATACGCAGTATTTT TRBV18 once TRBD1 TRBJ2-3
CATSDLAQGFEAFF TGTGCCACCAGTGATTTGGCGCAGGGGTTTGAAGCTTTCTTT TRBV24-1 few - TRBJ1-1
CASSLTTSGGANEQFF TGCGCCAGCAGCTTAACTACTAGCGGGGGGGCTAATGAGCAGTTCTTC TRBV5-1 - TRBD2 TRBJ2-1
CASSQDFPGNAEAFF TGTGCCAGCAGCCAAGATTTCCCGGGTAACGCTGAAGCTTTCTTT TRBV4-2 few - TRBJ1-1
CASSQGREFYNEQFF TGCGCCAGCAGCCAGGGAAGGGAGTTTTACAATGAGCAGTTCTTC TRBV4-1 - - TRBJ2-1
CASTTSGGGYTF TGTGCCAGCACCACGTCAGGGGGCGGCTACACCTTC TRBV3-1/TRBV3-2 - TRBD1 TRBJ1-2
CASSLWDRGPAFF TGTGCCAGCAGTCTCTGGGACAGGGGGCCAGCTTTCTTT TRBV27 - TRBD1 TRBJ1-1
CASSQGFDRGTEAFF TGTGCCAGCAGCCAAGGGTTTGACAGGGGGACTGAAGCTTTCTTT TRBV3-1/TRBV3-2 few TRBD1 TRBJ1-1
CASSPGRRGTGGETQYF TGTGCCAGCAGCCCCGGGAGGAGGGGGACAGGGGGAGAGACCCAGTACTTC TRBV7-9 - TRBD1 TRBJ2-5
CASSKPCRTSGENTDTQYF TGTGCCAGCAGCAAACCGTGCCGGACTAGCGGGGAGAACACAGATACGCAGTATTTT TRBV21-1 - - TRBJ2-3
CATSDASDRGNQPQHF TGTGCCACCAGTGATGCCTCCGACAGGGGAAATCAGCCCCAGCATTTT TRBV24-1 - TRBD1 TRBJ1-5
CASSEVRPEAFF TGTGCCAGCAGCGAGGTTAGGCCTGAAGCTTTCTTT TRBV7-2 few - TRBJ1-1
CASSFTTTNEKLFF TGTGCCAGCAGCTTTACAACAACTAATGAAAAACTGTTTTTT TRBV7-2 - - TRBJ1-4
CASSQEGTGGKQFF TGTGCCAGCAGCCAAGAAGGGACAGGGGGGAAGCAGTTCTTC TRBV14 few TRBD1 TRBJ2-1
CASSLAEPYGYTF TGTGCCAGCAGTTTGGCGGAACCCTATGGCTACACCTTC TRBV28 - - TRBJ1-2
CASSETGKDEKLFF TGTGCCAGCAGCGAAACAGGGAAGGATGAAAAACTGTTTTTT TRBV7-9 few - TRBJ1-4
CATSRRFTLSDEQFF TGTGCCACCAGCAGACGGTTTACGCTGAGCGATGAGCAGTTCTTC TRBV15 - - TRBJ2-1
CSAPRGRTEAFF TGCAGCGCCCCGCGGGGGAGGACTGAAGCTTTCTTT TRBV29-1 - - TRBJ1-1
CASSLVGQRVPEAFF TGTGCCAGCAGCTTGGTGGGACAGAGAGTACCTGAAGCTTTCTTT TRBV5-4 - TRBD1 TRBJ1-1
CASSPGVYSPLHF TGTGCCAGCAGCCCGGGGGTCTATTCACCCCTCCACTTT TRBV14 - - TRBJ1-6
CASSPTSGGGEQFF TGTGCCAGCAGTCCGACTAGCGGGGGGGGTGAGCAGTTCTTC TRBV7-6 - TRBD2 TRBJ2-1
CASSLKAGLSNQPQHF TGTGCCAGCAGTTTAAAGGCGGGACTTAGCAATCAGCCCCAGCATTTT TRBV27 - - TRBJ1-5